This TCR beta chain comes out of a study of blood T cells in healthy people across ages. Germline V gene sequence: CDR1 ENHRY, CDR2 SYGVKD. Trimming cost V 0 bases and J 1 base; bases outside gene matches: 5. The CDR3 contains 16 residues. Study results and limitations: Getting older went along with TCR beta diversity per million T cells dropping roughly linearly. Fewer expanded clones and more diversity marked long-lived versus aged donors.

Points on this clonotype: Its antigen is undetermined.

The authors isolated at least 6 million PBMCs per sample. A sample-barcoded 5' primer and a J-beta primer mix were used in a second PCR of roughly 6 to 12 cycles. Each cDNA molecule was tagged by a template-switch adaptor that had 12 random nucleotides. TCRdb recomputed calls from the 5' RACE reads with MiXCR, one row per CDR3 protein. Here the sample spans about 1.4 million distinct CDR3 sequences, approximately 59% being singletons. The sample consisted of blood. The sequence derives from a man between 18 and 35 years old in good health. This chain links TRBV10-3 with TRBJ2-7; 8 bases map to TRBD2. The CDR3 nucleotides read TGTGCCATCAGTGAGTCGTCTAGCGGGCAATCCTACGAGCAGTACTTC. Translating gives CAISESSSGQSYEQYF.